This T cell receptor beta chain was sequenced in a study of vaccination and CD4 T cells after COVID-19. The CDR3 has 14 residues. The V gene's germline CDR1 is DFQATT and CDR2 SNEGSKA (reference sequence). V lost 5 bases, J lost 2 bases, and 8 bases stayed unmatched. About this clonotype: Its antigen is as yet unknown.

The treatment was: approximately nine-day PBMC culture with coronavirus spike peptide pools or control peptides (ViraFEST assay). Positive tests by PCR, dated March to December 2020, predated US Alpha, Beta and Delta variants. Sequencing of the DNA from cultured CD4+ T cells was carried out with the Oncomine TCR Beta short-read assay. Genomic DNA was extracted from cultured CD4+ T cells. Each CDR3 protein is one row after TCRdb ran MiXCR on the PCR reads. The sample has approximately 7,700 distinct CDR3 sequences; approximately 65% are singletons. The clonotype comes from a human donor who had recovered from COVID-19. This chain links TRBV20-1 with TRBJ2-5; TRBD1 aligns across 7 bases. Specimen: CD4+ T cells from blood, cultured in vitro. CDR3 in amino acids: CSAEPGTAQETQYF. The CDR3 DNA reads TGCAGTGCTGAACCTGGGACAGCGCAAGAGACCCAGTACTTC.